This T cell receptor (beta chain) emerged from a study of T cells in tumors after PD-1 blockade. Background on the study: No patient had prior checkpoint blockade, systemic immunosuppression, or radiotherapy within 4 weeks. Daily vismodegib 150 mg continued in a subset of anti-PD-1-treated patients. Whole-study findings and limits: About 40% of tumor TCR clonotypes were also found in blood.

This CDR3 has 14 residues. Trimming removed 5 bases at V and 6 bases at J, with 16 bases between. In germline, CDR1 is SGHVS, CDR2 FQNEAQ. Tumor or blood genomic DNA was sequenced, with inputs of about 616 ng to 6,004 ng. Method: immunoSEQ multiplex PCR; TCRdb's copy keeps in-frame clones and lacks some. The sample yields more than 40,000 clones, 79% seen once. In regard to this clone: No antigen is known for it.

The clonotype originates from a human donor with advanced basal cell or squamous cell carcinoma (not recorded which). This rearrangement joins TRBV7-8 to TRBJ1-1; no clear D gene. The starting material was PBMCs, obtained before anti-PD-1 therapy. CDR3 region: CASSQGSTNAEAFF. In nucleotides, the CDR3 is TGTGCCAGCAGCCAAGGCTCAACGAATGCTGAAGCTTTCTTT.